A single sample is the source of the 27 T cell receptor beta chains below, sequenced in a study of cytomegalovirus exposure and HLA in healthy donors. The PCR contained 60 Vbeta and 13 Jbeta primers. Libraries were prepared by immunoSEQ multiplex PCR; TCRdb keeps only in-frame clonotypes and omits some of them. This sample's table reports under 90,000 clones. Sequenced: PBMCs. Every receptor here comes from a man aged 45-60 years in good health and CMV-seropositive.

V is TRBV18 and J is TRBJ1-5; TRBD1 matches 8 bases. The germline gives CDR1 KGHSH, CDR2 LQKENI. J gave up 0 bases and V 3 bases, and 7 bases lay outside the gene matches. The CDR3 consists of 17 residues. Here the CDR3 reads CASSPGTGDYSNQPQHF. CDR3 nucleotides: TGTGCCAGCTCACCGGGGACAGGAGATTATAGCAATCAGCCCCAGCATTTT.

The rearrangement joins TRBV5-8 to TRBJ1-1, with 7 nucleotides matching TRBD1. V shed 4 bases and J 0 bases; nucleotides not matched to a gene: 3. Germline loops: CDR1 SGHTS, CDR2 YDEGEE. The CDR3 consists of 14 residues. The CDR3: CASSPDRLNTEAFF. The DNA of the CDR3 is TGTGCCAGCAGCCCGGACAGGCTGAACACTGAAGCTTTCTTT.

The rearrangement joins TRBV7-9 to TRBJ1-1; TRBD1 agrees at 7 bases. The V gene's germline CDR1 is SEHNR and CDR2 FQNEAQ (reference sequence). There are 15 residues in the CDR3. Trimming removed 4 bases from V and 1 base from J; junction bases left unmatched: 6. The CDR3 sequence: CASSSTGETNTEAFF. In nucleotides, the CDR3 is TGTGCCAGCAGCTCCACAGGGGAGACGAACACTGAAGCTTTCTTT.

V usage is TRBV5-1 and J usage is TRBJ2-5; TRBD1 matches at 8 bases. V trimming: 4 bases; J trimming: 5 bases; junction bases outside the gene matches: 7. There are 14 residues in the CDR3. Germline assignment: CDR1 SGHRS and CDR2 YFSETQ. CDR3 sequence: CASSGRTGLETQYF. Written as DNA, the CDR3 is TGCGCCAGCAGCGGACGGACAGGGTTGGAGACCCAGTACTTC.

The DNA of the CDR3 is TGTGCCAGCAGCCTGGACGATAGGCGGACTGAAGCTTTCTTT. This translates into CASSLDDRRTEAFF. The gene calls are TRBV5-5 and TRBJ1-1; D is undetermined. Germline CDR1 and CDR2: SGHKS and YYEKEE (reference sequence). The length of the CDR3 is 14 residues. V dropped 4 bases and J dropped 5 bases, with 15 bases sitting between them.

The genes are TRBV29-1 and TRBJ2-5; 12 nucleotides agree with TRBD2. Germline V lookup: CDR1 SQVTM, CDR2 ANQGSEA. The CDR3 runs 17 residues. The V and J ends lost 3 bases and 1 base, in that order; junction bases with no gene match: 9. CDR3 region: CSVDSLAGGKSQETQYF. CDR3 nucleotide sequence: TGCAGCGTTGACTCGCTAGCGGGAGGGAAGAGCCAAGAGACCCAGTACTTC.

The chain recombines TRBV19 with TRBJ1-5, with D possibly being TRBD1 (5 bases). V lost 5 bases and J lost 0, with 17 bases in between. The germline V gene has CDR1 LNHDA and CDR2 SQIVND (reference sequence). The CDR3 is made up of 17 amino acids. CDR3 coding DNA: TGTGCCAGTAGTTTGGAGGGGTTTCCTTATAGCAATCAGCCCCAGCATTTT. It yields the protein CASSLEGFPYSNQPQHF.

The chain joins TRBV4-1 to TRBJ2-3; TRBD2 might be the D (5 bases). The CDR3 is 12 residues long. The germline V gene has CDR1 MGHRA and CDR2 YSYEKL. V lost 1 base to trimming and J lost 9 bases, with 8 bases between them. CDR3: CASSQVEGTQYF. The CDR3 region has the DNA TGCGCCAGCAGCCAAGTAGAGGGAACGCAGTATTTT.

The chain employs TRBV29-1 and TRBJ2-1; D remains unclear. This CDR3 region has 11 residues. Trimming cost V 6 bases and J 3 bases, with 6 bases left between them. Looked up from germline, CDR1 is SQVTM and CDR2 is ANQGSEA. Here the CDR3 reads CSVSSYNEQFF. The CDR3 nucleotides are TGCAGCGTCTCCAGCTACAATGAGCAGTTCTTC.

V gene TRBV7-3 combines with J gene TRBJ2-1, with 10 bases that match TRBD1. Germline V CDR1 and CDR2: SGHTA, FQGTGA. The CDR3 covers 16 residues. V lost 2 bases to trimming and J lost 4 bases; unmatched junction nucleotides: 5. CDR3 loop: CASSLDGTGDYNEQFF. CDR3 in DNA: TGTGCCAGCAGCTTAGATGGGACAGGGGATTACAATGAGCAGTTCTTC.

This chain joins TRBV7-9 and TRBJ2-6; 7 positions agree with TRBD2. The germline gives CDR1 SEHNR, CDR2 FQNEAQ (reference sequence). V lost 8 bases, J lost 0 bases, and 16 bases stayed unmatched. The CDR3 is made up of 19 amino acids. Here the CDR3 reads CASPDWGGRRNSGANVLTF. The CDR3 DNA follows: TGTGCCAGCCCGGATTGGGGGGGTCGAAGGAACTCTGGGGCCAACGTCCTGACTTTC.

The chain has TRBV6-1 and TRBJ2-1, with D possibly being TRBD1 (5 bases). Germline CDR1 MNHNS, CDR2 SASEGT. With 1 base removed from V and 5 bases from J, the gap between germline ends came to 12 bases. The CDR3 contains 15 residues. The CDR3 protein is CASSEVNRKDNEQFF. The CDR3 region has the DNA TGTGCCAGCAGTGAAGTAAACAGGAAGGACAATGAGCAGTTCTTC.

The chain joins TRBV6-1 to TRBJ1-1; 10 bases fit TRBD1. V was clipped by 6 bases and J by 5 bases; unmatched bases: 9. Germline CDR1 is MNHNS and CDR2 is SASEGT. This CDR3 spans 15 amino acids. In nucleotides, the CDR3 is TGTGCCAGCAGCCGGGTTGGACAGGGGGGAACTGAAGCTTTCTTT. The encoded protein is CASSRVGQGGTEAFF.

J is TRBJ2-5 and V is TRBV5-6; the match to TRBD1 covers 8 bases. Germline V gene sequence: CDR1 SGHDT, CDR2 YYEEEE. This CDR3 is 15 amino acids long. The trim removed 4 bases at V and 2 bases at J, leaving 7 bases unmatched. This CDR3 is CASSIRDRSQETQYF. The CDR3 bases are TGTGCCAGCAGCATCCGGGACAGGAGTCAAGAGACCCAGTACTTC.

The rearrangement links TRBV18 to TRBJ2-1; weak D call: TRBD2 (6 bases). CDR3 length equals 13 residues. Germline loops: CDR1 KGHSH, CDR2 LQKENI. The V gene lost 3 bases and the J gene lost 5 bases, with 8 bases spanning the gap. CDR3 protein: CASSPDYNNEQFF. The CDR3 nucleotides are TGTGCCAGCTCACCGGACTACAACAATGAGCAGTTCTTC.

The V gene is TRBV6-1, the J gene TRBJ1-1; maybe TRBD1 (5 bases). The V and J ends lost 6 bases and 6 bases respectively, with 20 bases between them. CDR1 and CDR2 from the germline V gene are MNHNS and SASEGT. This CDR3 is 15 amino acids long. CDR3 sequence: CASRRSSGGEPEAFF. The CDR3 DNA reads as TGTGCCAGCAGAAGATCTTCGGGGGGGGAACCTGAAGCTTTCTTT.

The chain couples TRBV6-1 to TRBJ2-7, with D tentatively TRBD1 (5 bases). From germline, CDR1 is MNHNS and CDR2 SASEGT. The V end lost 8 bases, the J end lost 2 bases, and 7 bases lay between the germline ends. This CDR3 has 11 residues. The CDR3 coding sequence is TGTGCCAGCGGGGCACCCTACGAGCAGTACTTC. Its translation: CASGAPYEQYF.

The chain is built from TRBV29-1 and TRBJ1-3; D unclear. Trimming left V 4 bases short and J 0 bases short, with 13 bases between. Per germline, CDR1 SQVTM and CDR2 ANQGSEA. The CDR3 extends over 15 amino acids. CDR3 coding DNA: TGCAGCGTTGTGTTTGCTACGAGCTCTGGAAACACCATATATTTT. It yields the protein CSVVFATSSGNTIYF.

The chain employs TRBV5-6 and TRBJ2-7; the match to TRBD1 covers 7 bases. CDR1 and CDR2 from the germline V gene are SGHDT and YYEEEE. V was clipped by 2 bases and J by 5 bases; unmatched bases: 4. This CDR3 is built from 13 residues. CDR3 in DNA: TGTGCCAGCAGCTTCAACGACAGGGACGAGCAGTACGTC. It specifies CASSFNDRDEQYV.

The chain links TRBV19 to TRBJ2-1; 7 bases map to TRBD1. Germline V lookup: CDR1 LNHDA, CDR2 SQIVND (reference sequence). This CDR3 contains 14 residues. Losses at the gene ends were 11 bases for V and 7 bases for J; bases not matched to a gene: 14. In DNA form, the CDR3 reads TGTGCCTGCTCCAGACAGGGCGACCTAAATGAGCAGTTCTTC. Residues: CACSRQGDLNEQFF.

V is TRBV7-3 and J is TRBJ2-1, with D maybe TRBD2 (5 bases). This CDR3 is built from 13 residues. The germline CDR1 and CDR2 sequences are SGHTA and FQGTGA. The V and J ends lost 9 bases and 3 bases respectively, with 12 bases between them. CDR3 sequence reads: CASSLGSYNEQFF. The CDR3 bases are TGTGCCAGTTCGCTAGGGAGCTACAATGAGCAGTTCTTC.

The chain is built from TRBV11-2 and TRBJ2-3; 7 bases match TRBD1. The CDR3 contains 18 residues. Trimming at V came to 7 bases and at J to 0 bases, leaving 16 bases not matched to a gene. Germline lookup yields CDR1 SGHAT and CDR2 FQNNGV. CDR3 nucleotides: TGTGCCAGCAAAAAGGGACAGCCAGACTCATTTAGCACAGATACGCAGTATTTT. This gives the protein CASKKGQPDSFSTDTQYF. Combining the CDR3 with reference TRBV11-2 and TRBJ2-3 gives the whole variable domain EAGVAQSPRYKIIEKRQSVAFWCNPISGHATLYWYQQILGQGPKLLIQFQNNGVVDDSQLPKDRFSAERLKGVDSTLKIQPAKLEDSAVYLCASKKGQPDSFSTDTQYFGPGTRLTVL.

The chain couples TRBV5-1 to TRBJ1-1; tentative D call: TRBD1 (5 bases). This CDR3 comprises 23 residues. V was clipped by 0 bases and J by 8 bases, with 41 bases between them. CDR1 and CDR2 from the germline V gene are SGHRS and YFSETQ. The CDR3 DNA reads as TGCGCCAGCAGCTTGGCCGTATTAGGAAGGGGTACTCACCGTGATGAGAACCCTCGCGAAGCTTTCTTT. Its translation: CASSLAVLGRGTHRDENPREAFF.

The gene calls are TRBV7-8 and TRBJ1-1, with TRBD1 as a possible D gene (5 bases). V lost 0 bases and J lost 6, with 17 bases in between. Germline V gene lookup returns CDR1 SGHVS and CDR2 FQNEAQ. This CDR3 region has 16 residues. This CDR3 reads CASSLARGIGFSEAFF. The CDR3 DNA is TGTGCCAGCAGCTTAGCGCGGGGGATAGGCTTTTCTGAAGCTTTCTTT.

The CDR3 sequence: CASSRSAEAFF. The DNA for the CDR3 is TGTGCCAGCAGCAGGAGCGCTGAAGCTTTCTTT. The rearrangement joins TRBV13 to TRBJ1-1; D gene unclear. V was shortened by 5 bases and J by 6 bases, with 7 bases between the two germline ends. The germline gives CDR1 PRHDT, CDR2 FYEKMQ (reference sequence). The CDR3 extends over 11 amino acids.

This chain links TRBV4-1 with TRBJ1-2; 11 bases map to TRBD1. Germline V CDR1 and CDR2: MGHRA, YSYEKL. J gave up 4 bases and V 1 base, and 2 bases lay outside the gene matches. The length of the CDR3 is 15 residues. The CDR3 bases are TGCGCCAGCAGCCAAGGGACAGGGGGCATCTATGGCTACACCTTC. Residues: CASSQGTGGIYGYTF.

The gene calls are TRBV19 and TRBJ1-1; D is uncertain. V shed 8 bases and J shed 1 base, with 23 bases lying between them. The germline CDR1 and CDR2 sequences are LNHDA and SQIVND (reference sequence). The CDR3 contains 17 residues. CDR3 bases: TGTGCCAGTGCTAATTTTCCCGGAGTCGCGGCGAACACTGAAGCTTTCTTT. It is translated as CASANFPGVAANTEAFF.